A selection of T cell receptor beta chains follows, all from one sample in a study of T cells after yellow fever vaccination. TCRdb processed the 5' RACE reads anew with MiXCR; each CDR3 protein has one entry. The data hold a few hundred thousand distinct CDR3 sequences, with 3.5% to 4.5% observed a single time. The sample was PBMCs, taken 5 days after the yellow fever booster vaccination. These receptor sequences come from a man younger than 30 who received the YFV17D yellow fever vaccine. Each CDR3 is given with its conserved first and last residue. D genes are given only for firm matches. The listing skips clone size in some rows; elsewhere it reads once, few, many or a size class.

J gene | clone size | V gene | D gene | CDR3 DNA | CDR3 protein
TRBJ2-3 | many | TRBV12-3/TRBV12-4 | TRBD2 | TGTGCCAGCAGTTACAGACTAGCGGGCACAGATACGCAGTATTTT | CASSYRLAGTDTQYF
TRBJ1-2 | few | TRBV12-3/TRBV12-4 | . | TGTGCCAGCAGTTTAGGCAGCATCCTCTATGGCTACACCTTC | CASSLGSILYGYTF
TRBJ2-3 | . | TRBV4-3 | TRBD1 | TGCGCCAGCAGCCCTAGACAGGGAGTTGCAGATACGCAGTATTTT | CASSPRQGVADTQYF
TRBJ1-1 | . | TRBV6-5 | . | TGTGCCAGCAGTTACGGCAGGGGACGGACTGAAGCTTTCTTT | CASSYGRGRTEAFF
TRBJ2-1 | few | TRBV15 | . | TGTGCCACCAGCAGGCCGGGACACTCCTACAATGAGCAGTTCTTC | CATSRPGHSYNEQFF
TRBJ2-1 | few | TRBV11-3 | . | TGTGCCAGCAGCCGACGTAGTGGTGAGCAGTTCTTC | CASSRRSGEQFF
TRBJ1-2 | few | TRBV7-6 | . | TGTGCCAGCAGCCCAACTCACGGGGGGTTCGGCTATGGCTACACCTTC | CASSPTHGGFGYGYTF
TRBJ2-3 | . | TRBV7-2 | TRBD2 | TGTGCCAGCAGCCAGAGCGGGGGAGACACAGATACGCAGTATTTT | CASSQSGGDTDTQYF
TRBJ2-2 | few | TRBV6-6 | TRBD2 | TGTGCCAGCAGTTACCCGTCGGGGGGGGCGAACACCGGGGAGCTGTTTTTT | CASSYPSGGANTGELFF
TRBJ2-5 | . | TRBV6-5 | . | TGTGCCAGCAGTTATTTTGCCAGGCAAGAGACCCAGTACTTC | CASSYFARQETQYF
TRBJ2-2 | many | TRBV20-1 | . | TGCAGTGCTACAAGAGGGGTGGCCGGGGAGCTGTTTTTT | CSATRGVAGELFF
TRBJ2-3 | . | TRBV5-4 | . | TGTGCCAGCAGCGTGGGTTCGGGGCATACGCAGTATTTT | CASSVGSGHTQYF
TRBJ1-2 | many | TRBV7-2 | TRBD1 | TGTGCCAGCAGCTCCCGCGGGGGGCCGGGACAGGGACTCCATGGCTACACCTTC | CASSSRGGPGQGLHGYTF
TRBJ2-2 | few | TRBV18 | TRBD1 | TGTGCCAGCTCGCCGAACCTTATCACCGGGACAGGGGGCCGCGCAAACACCGGGGAGCTGTTTTTT | CASSPNLITGTGGRANTGELFF
TRBJ2-2 | . | TRBV29-1 | . | TGCAGCGTTGAAGATCGGGGGAGCACCGGGGAGCTGTTTTTT | CSVEDRGSTGELFF
TRBJ2-2 | few | TRBV11-3 | . | TGTGCCAGCAGCTTAAACGCGGCCGGGGAGCTGTTTTTT | CASSLNAAGELFF
TRBJ1-6 | . | TRBV18 | . | TGTGCCAGCTCACCAAGTTCGGGGTCCGGGGGTATGAATTCACCCCTCCACTTT | CASSPSSGSGGMNSPLHF
TRBJ1-6 | . | TRBV20-1 | . | TGCAGTGCTAGAGAGGCGGGGAGAAATTCACCCCTCCACTTT | CSAREAGRNSPLHF
TRBJ2-1 | many | TRBV12-3/TRBV12-4 | TRBD1 | TGTGCCAGCAGTTCTAAAACCCTTTTGAGGGGGCGGTACAATGAGCAGTTCTTC | CASSSKTLLRGRYNEQFF
TRBJ2-1 | few | TRBV4-3 | . | TGCGCCAGCAGCCAAGATTTCCGCGGCGGTGACGATGAGCAGTTCTTC | CASSQDFRGGDDEQFF
TRBJ2-5 | many | TRBV29-1 | . | TGCAGCGTTCCTCCCCTTCAGGGTAGGGAGACCCAGTACTTC | CSVPPLQGRETQYF
TRBJ2-5 | few | TRBV20-1 | . | TGCAGTGCTATGGGGGAAACCTGGGAGACCCAGTACTTC | CSAMGETWETQYF
TRBJ1-2 | many | TRBV5-1 | . | TGCGCCAGCAGCTTAGCCGGGACGAGAGACGGCTACACCTTC | CASSLAGTRDGYTF
TRBJ2-5 | . | TRBV6-1 | . | TGTGCCAGCAGTGAAGCGCGGGTGCTGGGGGTTTGGGAGACCCAGTACTTC | CASSEARVLGVWETQYF
TRBJ1-5 | . | TRBV6-5 | . | TGTGCCAGCAGTTACTCGATAAGCGGTAATCAGCCCCAGCATTTT | CASSYSISGNQPQHF
TRBJ2-3 | many | TRBV12-3/TRBV12-4 | TRBD2 | TGTGCCAGCAGACCAGGGCTAGCGGGGATCCGGAAAGATACGCAGTATTTT | CASRPGLAGIRKDTQYF
TRBJ1-6 | many | TRBV20-1 | . | TGCAGTGGAACAGACGGTTCACCCCTCCACTTT | CSGTDGSPLHF
TRBJ1-1 | many | TRBV27 | . | TGTGCCAGCAGTAGGGGTCAGGGAGGGACTGAAGCTTTCTTT | CASSRGQGGTEAFF
TRBJ1-2 | . | TRBV4-3 | . | TGCGCCAGCAGCCAATGGAAGGGCAGCATTTTCTATGGCTACACCTTC | CASSQWKGSIFYGYTF
TRBJ1-3 | . | TRBV4-2 | . | TGTGCCAGCAGCCAGAGCTCTGGAAACACCATATATTTT | CASSQSSGNTIYF
TRBJ2-5 | . | TRBV25-1 | TRBD2 | TGTGCCAGCAGTGAAAGTGGGTCCTTAGGAGCGGGGGGAGAGACCCAGTACTTC | CASSESGSLGAGGETQYF
TRBJ1-3 | few | TRBV11-2 | . | TGTGCCAGCAGCTTAGTCCGCGTGGGTTTCTCTGGAAACACCATATATTTT | CASSLVRVGFSGNTIYF
TRBJ2-2 | many | TRBV9 | TRBD2 | TGTGCCAGCAGCGTCGGACTAAGCGGGGGGGCCACCGGGGAGCTGTTTTTT | CASSVGLSGGATGELFF
TRBJ1-1 | many | TRBV5-1 | . | TGCGCCAGCATCCGGGACCTACTGAACACTGAAGCTTTCTTT | CASIRDLLNTEAFF
TRBJ2-1 | few | TRBV19 | . | TGTGCCAGTATAGATCTCAGGGTAGGTGAGCAGTTCTTC | CASIDLRVGEQFF
TRBJ1-4 | few | TRBV20-1 | . | TGCAGTGCGTGGGCAACTAATGAAAAACTGTTTTTT | CSAWATNEKLFF
TRBJ2-7 | . | TRBV25-1 | . | TGTGCCAGCAGTGAATATAACTACGAGCAGTACTTC | CASSEYNYEQYF
TRBJ2-3 | few | TRBV5-1 | . | TGCGCCAGCAGCGGGGTCACCCCAGATACGCAGTATTTT | CASSGVTPDTQYF
TRBJ1-1 | many | TRBV7-9 | TRBD1 | TGTGCCAGCAGCTTAGGGGCAGGGGGAGGCACTGAAGCTTTCTTT | CASSLGAGGGTEAFF
TRBJ1-1 | many | TRBV12-3/TRBV12-4 | TRBD1 | TGTGCCAGCAGTTTGGGGGGACAGGAAGCTTTCTTT | CASSLGGQEAFF
TRBJ2-2 | many | TRBV14 | . | TGTGCCAGCAGCCAAGAGTCCGTGGGGCAGTGGAGGGCCGGGGAGCTGTTTTTT | CASSQESVGQWRAGELFF
TRBJ2-5 | many | TRBV5-1 | TRBD1 | TGCGCCAGCAATGAGGGGGCCGAGGAGACCCAGTACTTC | CASNEGAEETQYF
TRBJ2-7 | few | TRBV12-5 | . | TGTGCTAGTGGTTTGGACGGATACGAGCAGTACTTC | CASGLDGYEQYF
TRBJ1-2 | few | TRBV12-3/TRBV12-4 | TRBD1 | TGTGCCAGCAGTTTGGCCCGGGACAGGGGGGCCTACACCTTC | CASSLARDRGAYTF
TRBJ1-5 | . | TRBV6-5 | . | TGTGCCAGCAGTTACGACGGTCTAGGCAATCAGCCCCAGCATTTT | CASSYDGLGNQPQHF